The T cell receptor beta chain under discussion was sequenced for a study of shared clonotypes between healthy human individuals (TCRdb year 2020). About the investigation overall: The cohort included three men and a couple of women between 18 and 49 years of age. For each donor, CD4 naive and CD4 memory were each run on three plates, CD8 naive on two plates, and CD8 memory on one plate. Blood TCR repertoires of five healthy adults were deeply sequenced to estimate repertoire size and the extent of clonotype sharing between individuals. Different laboratories and diverse techniques were used to prepare libraries and sequence TCR repertoires, to increase sequencing depth and limit assay-specific biases. Each donor's leukapheresis produced roughly between about 0.9 and 9.5 billion PBMCs. The study at large found these results: Naive subsets generally had larger estimated clonotype richness than memory subsets did. Incomplete sequencing was indicated by rarefaction of sorted-subset datasets, despite the large sequencing depth. Pairwise subsampling led to the expectation that sequencing depth would affect the degree of clonotype sharing among donors. Compared with non-shared clonotypes, the clonotypes found in all four sorted-subset donors had higher generation probabilities. When four donors were compared, the shared fraction of clonotypes was about 5.5% for naive CD4, around 4% for naive CD8, roughly 2.5% for memory CD4, and less than 0.5% for memory CD8. The genetic and exposure-history diversity represented was limited by the small number of donors. Sampling was restricted to blood, and TCR repertoires in tissue are likely to differ from TCR repertoires in blood.

Healthy HIV-negative adults with no recently reported acute infections or vaccinations were included as donors. Every donor was a Caucasian adult living in Nashville, Tennessee, USA. Magnetic negative selection was used to enrich CD4+ T cells, after which naive cells were positively selected on CD45RA and the negative fraction became the memory subset. Blood was obtained by leukapheresis, after which PBMCs were separated by Ficoll-Histopaque density gradient centrifugation and cryopreserved in liquid nitrogen vapor phase. Purity and quantity of every magnetically sorted T cell population were checked by analytical flow cytometry. From each sorted fraction, genomic DNA was isolated and quantified by UV absorbance on a Nanodrop 2000c. Based on the germline V gene, the CDR1 and CDR2 sequences are MNHEY and SVGAGI. V is pruned by 5 bases and J by 2 bases, leaving 5 bases of the junction without a gene match. The cysteine opens and the phenylalanine closes a CDR3 of 15 amino acids. Of all the DNA, just the CDR3 is kept, 45 bases in frame from base 1.

A remark on this clone: Its specific antigen is unknown. The input lacks base qualities; no much larger clone sits a single base away.

TCR CDR3 regions were amplified from genomic DNA by multiplex PCR using the deep immunoSEQ assay. For each cell subset, the extracted genomic DNA was distributed evenly across all wells of several immunoSEQ 96-well plates, and each plate served as one replicate. For sorted subsets, around 200 ng genomic DNA, equal to approximately 30,000 T cell genomes, was loaded into each replicate PCR. Purified libraries were quantified with a Qubit 3.0 fluorometer, sized on a Bioanalyzer 2100, and re-quantified with the KAPA Library Quantification kit. Every immunoSEQ 96-well plate was sequenced on a separate single-read 150-cycle Illumina NextSeq 550 flow cell. In the authors' own workflow: Because the immunoSEQ output held only junctional sequences and lacked quality scores, the filtering could not match the filtering applied to full-length reads. To assign V/J genes and CDR3, sequences were annotated using PyIR, a Python wrapper for IgBLAST v1.9, with IMGT germline references. Reads with weak V/J assignments (E-value above 1e-6), missing CDR3, stop codons, out-of-frame junctions, or ambiguous translated residues were removed. V3J clonotypes were defined by identical inferred V gene, J gene, and CDR3 amino acid sequence. The percentage overlap between two repertoires was calculated by dividing the number of shared unique clonotypes by the size of the smaller repertoire. Richness of each repertoire was evaluated using RTK rarefaction, the Chao1 estimator, and Recon v2.1 estimates of unobserved clonotypes. OLGA was used to compute generation probabilities for all TCRbeta clonotypes that the gDNA method yielded from four donors. TCRdb mirrors the immuneACCESS table, restricted to in-frame sequences. Some clones are absent from its copies; in checked studies, under half trace to an unresolved V gene, and the reason for the others is unknown. V, J and clone size were drawn from that table, and D and trimming were deduced from the DNA. Present in this sample are a few million clones, roughly 93% of which were seen just once. The top ten hold 0.3% to 0.4% of the sample.

Sequences were obtained from naive CD4+ T cells from PBMCs. The cell subset or site label corresponds to: CD45RA+ positively selected. The receptor's source is a man aged 18 to 30 in good health. Some clones in this sample may be carry-over from other donors' samples. In this chain, TRBV6-5 is recombined with TRBJ2-7; 11 middle bases align to TRBD2. The nucleotide sequence is given as TGTGCCAGCAGTACTACTAGCGGGGGTACCTACGAGCAGTACTTC. The translation is CASSTTSGGTYEQYF.